Sequencing of this T cell receptor beta chain was carried out in a study of blood T cells in healthy people across ages. The ends were cut back, 1 base at V and 4 bases at J, with 14 bases in the middle. The CDR3 is 15 amino acids. Per germline, CDR1 SGHTA and CDR2 FQGNSA. Notes on this clonotype: The antigen remains undetermined.

Study observations and caveats: The authors considered diversity estimates from one million T cells to be underestimates. In the absence of known donor CMV status, changes in expanded clonotypes were possibly confounded. Older individuals had lower TCR beta diversity per million T cells (the decline was roughly linear).

Through a sample-barcoded 5' primer and a J-beta primer mix, a second PCR was run for roughly 6 to 11 cycles. TCRdb re-derived calls from the 5' RACE reads in MiXCR, one entry per CDR3 protein. The profile shows some 1,500,000 distinct CDR3 sequences, roughly 43% of them singletons. This TCR came from a woman aged 18-35 years in good health. The chain combines TRBV7-2 with TRBJ2-7; tentatively, D is TRBD2 (5 bases). Sequencing was performed on blood. This chain's CDR3 is CASSLGNGKQYEQYF. The CDR3 nucleotides are TGTGCCAGCAGCTTAGGTAACGGGAAGCAATACGAGCAGTACTTC.